This entry features one T cell receptor beta chain sequence. Its specificity is not known. Assay: immunoSEQ multiplex PCR; the TCRdb copy retains only in-frame clones and omits some. The sample records roughly 24,000 clones, 85% to 90% being singletons. This specimen comes from a study of OX40 agonist ivuxolimab in advanced cancers. In the study overall: Patients got intravenous ivuxolimab at 0.01 to 10 mg/kg every 2 weeks.

Study-level points and caveats: The antigen specificity of the peripheral T cells (those that were expanded) was not determined.

Trimming cost V 0 bases and J 2 bases; bases outside gene matches: 4. The CDR3 has 16 amino acids. CDR1 is SGDLS and CDR2 is YYNGEE in the germline V gene. This sample comprised CD4+ or CD8+ T cells sorted from blood, obtained in a trial of the OX40 agonist ivuxolimab. This TCR was recovered from an adult with an advanced solid tumor such as melanoma, head and neck, liver or kidney cancer. The genes are TRBV9 and TRBJ1-2; 10 bases agree with TRBD1. The CDR3 bases are TGTGCCAGCAGCGTAGGACAGGGGGCAGGGAACTATGGCTACACCTTC. Its protein product is CASSVGQGAGNYGYTF.